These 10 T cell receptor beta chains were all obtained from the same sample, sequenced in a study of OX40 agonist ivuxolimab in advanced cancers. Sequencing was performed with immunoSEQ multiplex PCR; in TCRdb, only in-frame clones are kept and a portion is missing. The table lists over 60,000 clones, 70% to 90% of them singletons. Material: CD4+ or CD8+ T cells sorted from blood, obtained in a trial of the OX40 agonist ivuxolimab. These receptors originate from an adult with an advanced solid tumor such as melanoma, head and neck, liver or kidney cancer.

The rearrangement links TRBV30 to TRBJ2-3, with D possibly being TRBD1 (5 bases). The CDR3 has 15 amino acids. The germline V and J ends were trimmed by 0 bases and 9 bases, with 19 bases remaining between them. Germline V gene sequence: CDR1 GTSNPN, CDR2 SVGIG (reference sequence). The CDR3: CAWSVGQGGAGTQYF. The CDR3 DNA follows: TGTGCCTGGAGTGTAGGGCAGGGTGGTGCAGGGACGCAGTATTTT.

Written as DNA, the CDR3 is TGTGCCAGCAGGCTAGCCGGTAGCAATCAGCCCCAGCATTTT. This translates into CASRLAGSNQPQHF. The chain has TRBV6-5 and TRBJ1-5; D gene unclear. Germline V CDR1 and CDR2: MNHEY, SVGAGI. Trimming pared 6 bases from V and 0 bases from J, leaving 9 bases between. The CDR3 length is 14 residues.

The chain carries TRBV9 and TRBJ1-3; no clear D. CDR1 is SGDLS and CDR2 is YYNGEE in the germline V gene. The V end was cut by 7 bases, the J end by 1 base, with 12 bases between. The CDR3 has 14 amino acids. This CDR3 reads CASGYSSSGNTIYF. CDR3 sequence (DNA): TGTGCCAGCGGGTACAGTTCTTCTGGAAACACCATATATTTT.

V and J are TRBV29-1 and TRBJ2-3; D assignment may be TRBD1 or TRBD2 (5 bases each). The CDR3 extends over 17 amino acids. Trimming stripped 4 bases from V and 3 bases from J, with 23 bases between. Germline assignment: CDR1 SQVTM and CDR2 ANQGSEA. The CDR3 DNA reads TGCAGCGTTGGGGCAGGGAGAGGCGGCACCCGGACAGATACGCAGTATTTT. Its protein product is CSVGAGRGGTRTDTQYF.

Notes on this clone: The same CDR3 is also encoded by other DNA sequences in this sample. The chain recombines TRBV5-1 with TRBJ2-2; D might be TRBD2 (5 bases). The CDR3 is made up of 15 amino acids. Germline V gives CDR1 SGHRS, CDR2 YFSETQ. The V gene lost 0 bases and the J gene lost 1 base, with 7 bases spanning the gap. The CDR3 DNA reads TGCGCCAGCAGCTTGGTGGCGGGGAACACCGGGGAGCTGTTTTTT. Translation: CASSLVAGNTGELFF.

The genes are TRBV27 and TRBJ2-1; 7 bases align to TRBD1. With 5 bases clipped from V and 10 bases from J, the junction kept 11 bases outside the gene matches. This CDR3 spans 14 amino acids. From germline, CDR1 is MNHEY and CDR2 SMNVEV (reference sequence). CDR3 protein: CASSAGGNPWEQFF. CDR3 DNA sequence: TGTGCCAGCAGTGCAGGGGGAAACCCCTGGGAGCAGTTCTTC.

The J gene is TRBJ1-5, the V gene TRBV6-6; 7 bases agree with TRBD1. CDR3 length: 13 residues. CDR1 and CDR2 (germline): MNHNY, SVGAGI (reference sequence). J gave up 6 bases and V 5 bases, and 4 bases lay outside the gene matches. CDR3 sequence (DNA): TGTGCCAGCAGTAACGACAGGGTTCAGCCCCAGCATTTT. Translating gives CASSNDRVQPQHF.

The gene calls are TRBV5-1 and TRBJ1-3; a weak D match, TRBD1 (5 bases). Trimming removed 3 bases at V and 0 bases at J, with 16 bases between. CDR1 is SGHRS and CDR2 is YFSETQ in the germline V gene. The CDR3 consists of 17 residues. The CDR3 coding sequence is TGCGCCAGCAGCTGGGGAGGGACGGCTGACTCTGGAAACACCATATATTTT. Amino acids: CASSWGGTADSGNTIYF.

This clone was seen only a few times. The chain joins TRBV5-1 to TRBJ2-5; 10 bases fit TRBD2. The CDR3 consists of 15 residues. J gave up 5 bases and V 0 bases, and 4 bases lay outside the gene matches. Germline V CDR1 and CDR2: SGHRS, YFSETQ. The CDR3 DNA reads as TGCGCCAGCAGCTTGGCCCTAGCGGGAGTGGAGACCCAGTACTTC. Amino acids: CASSLALAGVETQYF.

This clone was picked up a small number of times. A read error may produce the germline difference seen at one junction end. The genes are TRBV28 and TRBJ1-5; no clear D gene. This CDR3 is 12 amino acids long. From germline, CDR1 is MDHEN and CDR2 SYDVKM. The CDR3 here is CASSLSAQPEHF. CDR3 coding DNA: TGTGCCAGCAGTTTAAGTGCGCAGCCCGAGCATTTT. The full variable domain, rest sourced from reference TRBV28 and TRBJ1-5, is DVKVTQSSRYLVKRTGEKVFLECVQDMDHENMFWYRQDPGLGLRLIYFSYDVKMKEKGDIPEGYSVSREKKERFSLILESASTNQTSMYLCASSLSAQPEHFGDGTRLSIL.